Listed here is a single T cell receptor beta chain. The source of the sample is a study of blood T cell repertoires in COVID-19. On the study more broadly: Acute and convalescent COVID-19 samples came from the United States, Italy and Spain. The cDNA or gDNA used as material had been derived from T cells, B-cell-depleted T cells, or PBMCs.

Authors' methods: Estimated nucleated cell counts came from reference gene primer amplification. The protocol was immunoSEQ multiplex PCR, while the TCRdb copy is restricted to in-frame clones and leaves out a portion. Clone size and V and J calls were adopted from that table, with D and trimming inferred from the DNA. The sample lists some 68,000 clones; roughly nine tenths were seen once. The germline V gene has CDR1 LNHDA and CDR2 SQIVND (reference sequence). Between the trimmed V and J ends, which lost 5 bases and 0 bases, there was a span of 14 bases. This CDR3 spans 16 amino acids. The sample was peripheral blood. The chain carries TRBV19 and TRBJ1-5, with D hard to call. This sequence originates from a man aged 50-60 years with acute or convalescent COVID-19. The CDR3, as DNA: TGTGCCAGTAGTTTGGCAGCGTCCTATAGCAATCAGCCCCAGCATTTT. Its translation is CASSLAASYSNQPQHF.